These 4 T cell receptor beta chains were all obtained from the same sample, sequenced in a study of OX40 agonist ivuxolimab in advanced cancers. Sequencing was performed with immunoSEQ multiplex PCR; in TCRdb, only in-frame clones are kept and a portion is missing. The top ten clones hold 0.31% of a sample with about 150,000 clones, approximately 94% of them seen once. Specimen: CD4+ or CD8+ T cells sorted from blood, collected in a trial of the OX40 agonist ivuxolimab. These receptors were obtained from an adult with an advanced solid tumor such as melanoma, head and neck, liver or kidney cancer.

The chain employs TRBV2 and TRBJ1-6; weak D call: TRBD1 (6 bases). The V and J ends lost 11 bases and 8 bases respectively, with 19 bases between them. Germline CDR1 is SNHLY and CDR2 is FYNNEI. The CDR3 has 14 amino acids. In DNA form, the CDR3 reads TGTGCCGGATGTCCCCAGGGGTCTGATTCACCCCTCCACTTT. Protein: CAGCPQGSDSPLHF.

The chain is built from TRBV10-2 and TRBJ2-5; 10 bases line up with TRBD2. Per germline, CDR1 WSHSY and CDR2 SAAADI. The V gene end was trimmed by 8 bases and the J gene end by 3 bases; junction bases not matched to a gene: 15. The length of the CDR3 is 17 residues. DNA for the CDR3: TGCGCCAGCTTGAGGGGTGCTAGCGGGAGCGTAAAAGAGACCCAGTACTTC. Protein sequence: CASLRGASGSVKETQYF.

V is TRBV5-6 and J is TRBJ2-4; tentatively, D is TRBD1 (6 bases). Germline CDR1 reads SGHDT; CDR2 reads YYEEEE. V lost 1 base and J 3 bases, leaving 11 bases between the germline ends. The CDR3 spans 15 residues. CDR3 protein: CASSLQGHDKNIQYF. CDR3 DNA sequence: TGTGCCAGCAGCTTGCAGGGACATGACAAAAACATTCAGTACTTC.

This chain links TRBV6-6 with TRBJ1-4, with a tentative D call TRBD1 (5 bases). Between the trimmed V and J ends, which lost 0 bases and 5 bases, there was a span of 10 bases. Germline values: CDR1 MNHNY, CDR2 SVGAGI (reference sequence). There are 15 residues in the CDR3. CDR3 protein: CASSYSGNRNEKLFF. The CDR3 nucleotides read TGTGCCAGCAGTTACTCAGGCAACAGGAATGAAAAACTGTTTTTT.